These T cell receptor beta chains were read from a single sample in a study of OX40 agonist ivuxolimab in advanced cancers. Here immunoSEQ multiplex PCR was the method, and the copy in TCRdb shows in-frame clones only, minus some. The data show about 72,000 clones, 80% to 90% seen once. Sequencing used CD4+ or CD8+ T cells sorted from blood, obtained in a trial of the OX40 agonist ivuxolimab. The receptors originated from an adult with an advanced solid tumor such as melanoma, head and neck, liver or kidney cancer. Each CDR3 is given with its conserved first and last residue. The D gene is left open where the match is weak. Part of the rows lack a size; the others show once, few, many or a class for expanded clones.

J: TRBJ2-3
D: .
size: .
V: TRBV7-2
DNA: TGTGCCAGCAGCTTAGAGGTAGCGGTGGGCACAGATACGCAGTATTTT
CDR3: CASSLEVAVGTDTQYF

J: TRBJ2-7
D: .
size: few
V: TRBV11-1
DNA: TGTGCCAGCTCAAGGGGCAGGGGTCTCTCCTACGAGCAGTACTTC
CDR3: CASSRGRGLSYEQYF

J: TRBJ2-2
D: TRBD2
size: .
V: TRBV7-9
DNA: TGTGCCAGCAGCTTAGCCCGGGGGGGCGGAGCCGGGGAGCTGTTTTTT
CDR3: CASSLARGGGAGELFF

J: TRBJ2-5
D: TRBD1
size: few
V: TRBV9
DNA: TGTGCCAGCAGCGAGACAGGGGATGTAAAGACCCAGTACTTC
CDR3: CASSETGDVKTQYF

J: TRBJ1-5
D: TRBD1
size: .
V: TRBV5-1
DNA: TGCGCCAGCAGCTCAACAGGGGGCAATCAGCCCCAGCATTTT
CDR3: CASSSTGGNQPQHF

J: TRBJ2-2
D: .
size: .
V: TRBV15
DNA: TGTGCCACCAGCTTCAGGGAGGACACCGGGGAGCTGTTTTTT
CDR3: CATSFREDTGELFF

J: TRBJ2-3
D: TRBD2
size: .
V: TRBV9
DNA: TGTGCCAGCAGCAAACCGGGACTAGCAGCAGATACGCAGTATTTT
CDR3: CASSKPGLAADTQYF

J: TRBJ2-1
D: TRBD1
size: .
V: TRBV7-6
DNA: TGTGCCAGCAGCGTAACCGGGACAGGGCTCTTAATAAGCTCCTACAATGAGCAGTTCTTC
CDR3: CASSVTGTGLLISSYNEQFF

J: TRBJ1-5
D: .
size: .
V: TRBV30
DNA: TGTGCCTGGAGTGAGGACTTCAATCAGCCCCAGCATTTT
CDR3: CAWSEDFNQPQHF

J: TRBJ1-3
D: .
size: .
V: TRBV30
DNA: TGTGCCTGGAGGACCGATGGAAACACCATATATTTT
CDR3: CAWRTDGNTIYF

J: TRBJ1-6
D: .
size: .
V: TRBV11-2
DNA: TGTGCCAGCAGCCCCCGCCCCGAAATTTCACCCCTCCACTTT
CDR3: CASSPRPEISPLHF

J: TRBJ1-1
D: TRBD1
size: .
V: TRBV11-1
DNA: TGTGCCAGCAGCGAGGGCCTAGGGACAGTGAACACTGAAGCTTTCTTT
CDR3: CASSEGLGTVNTEAFF

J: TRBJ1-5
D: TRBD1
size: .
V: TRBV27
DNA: TGTGCCAGCAGCGTGACAGGGAGGGAAAATCAGCCCCAGCATTTT
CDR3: CASSVTGRENQPQHF

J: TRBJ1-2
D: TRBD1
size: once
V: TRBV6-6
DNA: TGTGCCAGCAGTCTGGGGACAGGGGAGTTGCGTGGCTACACCTTC
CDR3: CASSLGTGELRGYTF

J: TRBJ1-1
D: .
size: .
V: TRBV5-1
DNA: TGCGCCAGCAGCTTGGCCCCCGTAGGGGCCGGTGAAGCTTTCTTT
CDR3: CASSLAPVGAGEAFF

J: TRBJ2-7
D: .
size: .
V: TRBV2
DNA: TGTGCCAGCAGTGAAGCGCTTAGGGGCGAGCAGTACTTC
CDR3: CASSEALRGEQYF

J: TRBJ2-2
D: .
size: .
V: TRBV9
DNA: TGTGCCAGCAGCGTAGGCGGTGGGAGAGGTACCGGGGAGCTGTTTTTT
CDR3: CASSVGGGRGTGELFF

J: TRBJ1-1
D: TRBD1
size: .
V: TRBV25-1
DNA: TGTGCCAGCAGTGAACATACGACAGGGGGCGGAATGGCTGAAGCTTTCTTT
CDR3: CASSEHTTGGGMAEAFF